This T cell receptor (beta chain) was identified during a study of blood T cell repertoires in COVID-19. Study as a whole: The study drew acute and convalescent COVID-19 samples from the United States, Italy and Spain. PBMCs, B-cell-depleted T cells, or T cells provided the cDNA or gDNA that made up the material.

The germline V gene encodes CDR1 MGHRA and CDR2 YSYEKL. V gave up 5 bases and J gave up 5 bases; unmatched junction bases: 16. The CDR3 contains 17 residues. Per the original methods: Quantification of nucleated cells was approximated via reference gene primer amplification. TCRdb's table, derived via immunoSEQ multiplex PCR, lists solely in-frame clones and lacks some. V, J and clone size derive from that table, while D and trimming were established from the DNA sequence. The sample comprises roughly 100,000 clones, about 91% of which are singletons, and 4% to 4.5% rests with the top ten. The chain joins TRBV4-1 to TRBJ1-2, with TRBD1 matching 8 bases. The clonotype originates from a man aged 18 to 35 with acute or convalescent COVID-19. Sequenced sample: peripheral blood. CDR3 loop: CASSSRTGTLSSYGYTF. In DNA, the CDR3 is TGCGCCAGCAGCTCAAGGACAGGGACACTCTCCTCTTATGGCTACACCTTC.